This T cell receptor beta chain was recorded in a study of regulatory T cells in long-lasting Graves disease. Study as a whole: Graves' patients, newly diagnosed, had taken antithyroid drugs under 3 months.

Noted time point: newly diagnosed GD, antithyroid drugs for less than 3 months. RNA isolated from PBMCs was used to make the TCR library. CDR3 length equals 15 residues. The V end was cut by 0 bases, the J end by 3 bases, with 9 bases between. Looked up from germline, CDR1 is LNHNV and CDR2 is YYDKDF (reference sequence). Assembly of TCR beta libraries relied on iRepertoire HTBI primers together with Arm-PCR of CDR3 regions. TCRdb redid the calling of the multiplex PCR reads with MiXCR, one entry per CDR3 protein. The data show about 610,000 distinct CDR3 sequences, about 16% seen once. Study-wide points: Newly diagnosed patients had higher TCR diversity than persistent Graves' patients did.

Concerning this clonotype itself: Antigen unknown. One base away lies a much larger clone, so this may be a sequencing read error.

The same data also contributed to another study, on T cells in Graves' hyperthyroidism and ophthalmopathy. That report adds: Most thyroid-expanded clonotypes above 0.001 were also found in blood.

Sequences were derived from peripheral blood mononuclear cells (PBMCs), sampled at new diagnosis, from a patient treated with antithyroid drugs. The TCR comes from a man aged 18 to 30 with Graves disease. The genes are TRBV15 and TRBJ1-5; D unresolved. CDR3 amino acids: CATSRDRADNQPQHF. Here the CDR3 DNA reads TGTGCCACCAGCAGAGATCGAGCCGACAATCAGCCCCAGCATTTT.